This is a list of T cell receptor beta chains from one sample in a study of cytomegalovirus exposure and HLA in healthy donors. Produced via immunoSEQ multiplex PCR; TCRdb's table is partial and in-frame only. The data show around 150,000 clones, with around 90% seen just once and 0.85% held by the top ten. The sequenced sample consisted of PBMCs. The receptors here all came from a woman aged 25-40 years in good health and CMV-seronegative. Each CDR3 is given with its conserved first and last residue. D genes are given only for firm matches. Only some rows state a clone size, as once, few, many or a class for expanded clones.

D gene | clone size | J gene | V gene | CDR3 DNA | CDR3 protein
TRBD2 | - | TRBJ2-1 | TRBV6-5 | TGTGCCAGCAGTCCCGGGACTAGCGTTAACAATGAGCAGTTCTTC | CASSPGTSVNNEQFF
- | once | TRBJ2-7 | TRBV19 | TGTGCCAGTAGTATAGGTGTTGGAGGAGGAGAGCAGTACTTC | CASSIGVGGGEQYF
TRBD1 | - | TRBJ1-1 | TRBV9 | TGTGCCAGCAGCGGGGGGGACAGGATGAACACTGAAGCTTTCTTT | CASSGGDRMNTEAFF
TRBD2 | once | TRBJ2-7 | TRBV15 | TGTGCCACCAGCAGGGGACTAGCGGACTCCTACGAGCAGTACTTC | CATSRGLADSYEQYF
TRBD2 | - | TRBJ2-2 | TRBV13 | TGTGCCAGCAGCCCTCGGGGCCGGGGGGCCGGGGAGCTGTTTTTT | CASSPRGRGAGELFF
- | - | TRBJ2-5 | TRBV5-1 | TGCGCCAGCAGCTTGAGTGACACCCAAGAGACCCAGTACTTC | CASSLSDTQETQYF
TRBD1 | - | TRBJ1-1 | TRBV12-5 | TGTGCTAGCCAAGACAGGGGCAATACTGAAGCTTTCTTT | CASQDRGNTEAFF
TRBD1 | once | TRBJ2-3 | TRBV28 | TGTGCCAGCAGTGGACAGGGGGCCCCCAAAGAAGGTACGCAGTATTTT | CASSGQGAPKEGTQYF
TRBD2 | - | TRBJ2-7 | TRBV5-1 | TGCGCCAGCACCTTTCGGGCGGGAGGTCTCTACGAGCAGTACTTC | CASTFRAGGLYEQYF
- | - | TRBJ2-1 | TRBV12-2 | TGTGCAAGTCCCCGACCCGGGGACCCGGAGGGGTACAATGAGCAGTTCTTC | CASPRPGDPEGYNEQFF
TRBD1 | few | TRBJ1-1 | TRBV10-1 | TGCGCCAGCAGTGCAGGGGGGTCAGCTTTCTTT | CASSAGGSAFF
- | - | TRBJ2-5 | TRBV7-9 | TGTGCCAGCAGCTTTACCGGGGGAAAAGAGACCCAGTACTTC | CASSFTGGKETQYF
TRBD2 | - | TRBJ2-1 | TRBV5-1 | TGCGCCAGCAGCTATGCGGGGGGGACGTACAATGAGCAGTTCTTC | CASSYAGGTYNEQFF
- | once | TRBJ1-5 | TRBV28 | TGTGCCAGCGCCAAGGGAGGAAGCAATCAGCCCCAGCATTTT | CASAKGGSNQPQHF
- | - | TRBJ1-2 | TRBV5-5 | TGTGCCAGCAGCAGGACAGTCGCTAACTATGGCTACACCTTC | CASSRTVANYGYTF
- | - | TRBJ1-1 | TRBV28 | TGTGCCAGCAGTTGGGCGGGCATGAACACTGAAGCTTTCTTT | CASSWAGMNTEAFF
- | - | TRBJ1-1 | TRBV6-1 | TGTGCCAGCAGGGGACGAACAGGGCCGGATGAAGCTTTCTTT | CASRGRTGPDEAFF
- | once | TRBJ2-1 | TRBV7-3 | TGTGCCAGCAGCCAACGAGGGGGAAGGGAAGGTGAGCAGTTCTTC | CASSQRGGREGEQFF
- | - | TRBJ2-3 | TRBV15 | TGTGCCACCGAGGCCAGCACAGATACGCAGTATTTT | CATEASTDTQYF
TRBD1 | - | TRBJ2-7 | TRBV6-6 | TGTGCCAGCAGTTACCCCGGGACAGGAATAGACGAGCAGTACTTC | CASSYPGTGIDEQYF